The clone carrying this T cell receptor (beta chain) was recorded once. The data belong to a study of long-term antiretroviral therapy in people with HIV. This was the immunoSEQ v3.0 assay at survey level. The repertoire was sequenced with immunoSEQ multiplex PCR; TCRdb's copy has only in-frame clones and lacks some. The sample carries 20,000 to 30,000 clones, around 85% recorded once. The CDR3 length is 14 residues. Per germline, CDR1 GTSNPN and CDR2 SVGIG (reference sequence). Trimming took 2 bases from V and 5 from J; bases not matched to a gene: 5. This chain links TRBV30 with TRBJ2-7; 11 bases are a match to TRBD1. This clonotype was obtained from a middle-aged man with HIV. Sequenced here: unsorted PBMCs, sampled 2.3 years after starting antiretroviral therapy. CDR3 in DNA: TGTGCCTGGAGTTCGGGACAGGGGGACAACGAGCAGTACTTC. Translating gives CAWSSGQGDNEQYF.